This T cell receptor (beta chain) is from a study of blood T cell dynamics during melanoma immunotherapy. At the level of the study: Metastatic melanoma patients received first-line pembrolizumab or nivolumab plus ipilimumab. Study-level results: Among sorted CD8+ subsets, immune-effector cells had the highest clonality and cell-free DNA similarity. Clones driving repertoire changes may be melanoma-specific or general immune activation.

Regarding this clone: Its target is not known.

TCRdb keeps only in-frame clones here, not all; method: immunoSEQ multiplex PCR. This sample yields about 340 clones, of which around 76% are seen a single time; 15% to 20% belongs to the top ten. Time point specified: week 3, after first cycle of checkpoint inhibitor. Memory T cells counted as immune-effector cells when CD3+ CD4- CD8+ CD45RA- CD45RO-high CD27- CCR7-. This material consisted of CD8+ T cells from blood, taken from a patient treated with checkpoint blockade. The receptor was derived from a human donor with melanoma.

In DNA, the CDR3 is TGTGCCAGCAGTGATCTTGTTCGGCGGGAGCTGTTTTTT. Residues: CASSDLVRRELFF. The chain couples TRBV25-1 to TRBJ2-2; D is uncertain. Germline values: CDR1 MGHDK, CDR2 SYGVNS. Trimming took off 3 bases at V and 9 bases at J, with 11 bases between the two ends. This CDR3 has 13 residues.